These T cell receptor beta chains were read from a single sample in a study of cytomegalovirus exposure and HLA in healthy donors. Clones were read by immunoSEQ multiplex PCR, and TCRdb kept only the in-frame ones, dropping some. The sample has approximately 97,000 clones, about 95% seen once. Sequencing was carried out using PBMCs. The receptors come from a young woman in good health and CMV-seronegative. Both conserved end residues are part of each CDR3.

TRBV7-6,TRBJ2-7,CASSRLAGDYEQYF
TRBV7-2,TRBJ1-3,CASSTGGTATGNTIYF
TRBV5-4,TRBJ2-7,CASSFGYEQYF
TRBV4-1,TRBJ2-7,CASSQTPGQVGREQYF
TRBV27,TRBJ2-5,CASSLSGLARETQYF
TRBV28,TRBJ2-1,CASNNRGQGSGEQFF
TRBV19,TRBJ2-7,CASSIERAGGPEQYF
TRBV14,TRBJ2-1,CASSQDGSGSQVGEQFF
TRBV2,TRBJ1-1,CASSPSFLTGGAFF
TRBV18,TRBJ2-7,CASSRTGTVPYEQYF
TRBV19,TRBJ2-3,CASANYGTDTQYF
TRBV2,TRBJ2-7,CASSAGQEKSSYEQYF
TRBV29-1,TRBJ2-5,CSVSSGGLETQYF
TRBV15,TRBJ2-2,CATSRETGYTGELFF
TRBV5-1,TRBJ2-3,CASRQTSGVPTDTQYF
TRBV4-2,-,CASSQDRSISYEQYF
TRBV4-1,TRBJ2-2,CASSQEAGQGRDGELFF
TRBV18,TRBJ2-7,CASSPAGGGSNEQYF
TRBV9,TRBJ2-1,CASEGRESRNEQFF
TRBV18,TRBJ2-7,CASSRTRTEQYF
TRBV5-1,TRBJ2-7,CASSLAPGGSGEQYF
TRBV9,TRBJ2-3,CASSVLADSTDTQYF
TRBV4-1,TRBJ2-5,CASSQFEAPQETQYF
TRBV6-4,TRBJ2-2,CASSDSRRAGELFF
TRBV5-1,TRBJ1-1,CASSLAGGGNTEAFF
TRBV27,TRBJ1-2,CASSLSFGQIYYGYTF
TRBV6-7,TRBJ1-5,CASPRTFRSNQPQHF
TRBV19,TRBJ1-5,CASSSLGQGRSNQPQHF
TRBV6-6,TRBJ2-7,CASSYSGQGPYEQYF
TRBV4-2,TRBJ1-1,CASRQTFDTEAFF
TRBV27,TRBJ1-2,CASSRPTGAAGNYGYTF
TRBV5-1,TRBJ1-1,CASSVGGSNTEAFF
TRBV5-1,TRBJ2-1,CASSASSGMGEQFF
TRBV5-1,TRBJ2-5,CASSPGTEKETQYF
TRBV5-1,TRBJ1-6,CASSQDRGRSPLHF
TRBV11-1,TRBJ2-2,CASSLLRGGPGELFF
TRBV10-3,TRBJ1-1,CAISGQGNTEAFF
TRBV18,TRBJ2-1,CASSPRQGQNTYNEQFF
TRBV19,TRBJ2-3,CASTQGATDTQYF
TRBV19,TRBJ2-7,CASSGTSGGRSSYEQYF
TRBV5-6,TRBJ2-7,CASSLDGSREGRYEQYF
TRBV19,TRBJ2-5,CASSRELVETQYF
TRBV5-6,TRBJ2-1,CASRLTSGGAGQFF
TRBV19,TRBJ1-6,CASSGRGYSPLHF
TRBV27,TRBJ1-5,CASSSIGSPRRNQPQHF
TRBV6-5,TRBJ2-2,CASSYRTSGSPGELFF
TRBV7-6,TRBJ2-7,CASSLVGGLGSYEQYF
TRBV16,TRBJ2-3,CASSQLWTGRVSDTQYF
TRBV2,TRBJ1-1,CASSDRGLLRANTEAFF
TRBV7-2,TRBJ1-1,CASTLSTTNTEAFF
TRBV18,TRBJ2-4,CASSPTDLTKNIQYF
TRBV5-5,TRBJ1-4,CASSLPGNGEKLFF
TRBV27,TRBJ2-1,CASRLSGVSYNEQFF
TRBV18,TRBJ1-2,CASSPGQGEYGYTF
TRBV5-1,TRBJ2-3,CASSSTGRSTDTQYF
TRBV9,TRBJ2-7,CASSPGGSVTYEQYF
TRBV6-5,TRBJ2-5,CASTPRASGGETQYF
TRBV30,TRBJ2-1,CAWSVLASGAYNEQFF